Listed below are T cell receptor beta chains from one sample, sequenced in a study of blood T cell repertoires in COVID-19. Libraries were prepared by immunoSEQ multiplex PCR; TCRdb keeps only in-frame clonotypes and omits some of them. The data contain 15,000 to 20,000 clones, roughly four fifths of them singletons. The sample taken for sequencing was peripheral blood. The receptor set was obtained from a woman aged 70-85 years with active COVID-19. CDR3s include the opening cysteine and the closing phenylalanine or tryptophan. D genes are given only for firm matches. The size of a clone is reported for some rows only, either as once, few or many, or as a class for expanded clones.

TRBV27	TRBJ1-5	.	.	TGTGCCAGCAGTCATACACGTTCCGGGGAGCCCCAGCATTTT	CASSHTRSGEPQHF
TRBV18	TRBJ1-1	once	TRBD1	TGTGCCAGCTCTCCGACAGGGGGCACTGAAGCTTTCTTT	CASSPTGGTEAFF
TRBV5-3	TRBJ1-5	.	TRBD1	TGTGCCAGAATCCGACAGGGGGCCTGGCAGCCCCAGCATTTT	CARIRQGAWQPQHF
TRBV3-1/TRBV3-2	TRBJ1-3	.	.	TGTGCCAGCAGCCTAGGGATCGACAGCTCCTCTGGAAACACCATATATTTT	CASSLGIDSSSGNTIYF
TRBV7-9	TRBJ2-5	.	TRBD2	TGTGCCAGCAGCTTATCCCTAGCGGGAGTGGAGACCCAGTACTTC	CASSLSLAGVETQYF
TRBV6-5	TRBJ2-3	.	TRBD1	TGTGCCATCCACACGGGACAGGGAACAGATACGCAGTATTTT	CAIHTGQGTDTQYF
TRBV21-1	TRBJ1-5	few	.	TGTGCCAGCAGCACCGGGACTCGGGATGATGGCAATCAGCCCCAGCATTTT	CASSTGTRDDGNQPQHF
TRBV18	TRBJ1-1	.	TRBD1	TGTGCCAGCTCACCCGGACAGGGGGGGGACACTGAAGCTTTCTTT	CASSPGQGGDTEAFF
TRBV20-1	TRBJ2-3	.	.	TGCAGTGCTAGTCTGGGAGGTGGGACAGATACGCAGTATTTT	CSASLGGGTDTQYF
TRBV20-1	TRBJ2-3	once	TRBD2	TGCAGTGCTAGTACTAGCGGGAACGGGCCCACAGATACGCAGTATTTT	CSASTSGNGPTDTQYF
TRBV5-4	TRBJ1-2	.	.	TGTGCCAGCAGCTTGGCCAGGTCGCAGGACTATGGCTACACCTTC	CASSLARSQDYGYTF
TRBV28	TRBJ2-7	.	.	TGTGCCAGCATTGGGGGGAACTACGAGCAGTACTTC	CASIGGNYEQYF
TRBV4-3	TRBJ2-1	.	TRBD1	TGCGCCAGCAGCCAACTACAGGGGGCCTATGAGCAGTTCTTC	CASSQLQGAYEQFF
TRBV5-8	TRBJ2-7	.	TRBD2	TGTGCCAGCAGCCTCGACGGGAGGGAGCACGAGCAGTACTTC	CASSLDGREHEQYF
TRBV28	TRBJ1-2	.	.	TGTGCCAGCAGTTTAAACAGGGAGGGCGGCTACACCTTC	CASSLNREGGYTF
TRBV9	TRBJ2-3	.	TRBD2	TGTGCCAGCAGCCTGACTAGCGGGAGCACAGATACGCAGTATTTT	CASSLTSGSTDTQYF
TRBV7-3	TRBJ2-3	.	TRBD2	TGTGCCAGCAGCCGGGGCGGGACTAGCGGCAGCACAGATACGCAGTATTTT	CASSRGGTSGSTDTQYF
TRBV11-2	TRBJ2-7	.	.	TGTGCCAGCATCAAAAGAGGTAGCGAGCAGTACTTC	CASIKRGSEQYF
TRBV3-1/TRBV3-2	TRBJ1-1	.	TRBD1	TGTGCCAGCAGCGCAGGGACAGCGAACACTGAAGCTTTCTTT	CASSAGTANTEAFF
TRBV6-5	TRBJ2-1	.	.	TGTGCCAGCACTAAATTGGGGCTTCTTGAGCAGTTCTTC	CASTKLGLLEQFF
TRBV4-1	TRBJ2-7	.	TRBD2	TGCGCCAGCAGCCAAGAGTCCGGACTAGCGACGAGCTCCTACGAGCAGTACTTC	CASSQESGLATSSYEQYF
TRBV15	TRBJ2-6	.	TRBD1	TGTGCCACCACAAAGGGGGGACAGGGGGCTTCTGGGGCCAACGTCCTGACTTTC	CATTKGGQGASGANVLTF
TRBV2	TRBJ2-1	once	TRBD2	TGTGCCAGCAGGTTAGCGGGAGTCGAGCAGTTCTTC	CASRLAGVEQFF
TRBV29-1	TRBJ2-1	.	.	TGCAGCGTTGGTGAACGGGGGTCTAGCTCCTACAATGAGCAGTTCTTC	CSVGERGSSSYNEQFF
TRBV5-1	TRBJ2-1	.	TRBD1	TGCGCCAGCAGCTTAATACCGGGACAGGGGGCCTATGAGCAGTTCTTC	CASSLIPGQGAYEQFF
TRBV19	TRBJ2-2	once	TRBD1	TGTGCCAGTAGTATAGCGGGACAGGGGGCTGGGACGAACACCGGGGAGCTGTTTTTT	CASSIAGQGAGTNTGELFF
TRBV28	TRBJ2-2	.	.	TGTGCCAGCAGCAGAACCGGGGAGCTGTTTTTT	CASSRTGELFF
TRBV12-5	TRBJ2-5	few	TRBD2	TGTGCTAGTGGTCTGGGACTAGCGGGGGCCCAAGAGACCCAGTACTTC	CASGLGLAGAQETQYF